This T cell receptor beta chain was retrieved from a study of T cell responses to AZD1222 COVID-19 vaccine. Points from the study as a whole: Spike-specific TCR breadth and depth grew following two AZD1222 doses. White British people made up most donors, females outnumbered males, and clonal diversity was possibly underestimated.

Per the germline V gene, CDR1 is SQVTM and CDR2 is ANQGSEA. The germline V and J ends were trimmed by 7 bases and 2 bases, with 24 bases remaining between them. The CDR3 sequence is 17 residues long. A note on this clone: Its antigen is unknown.

Libraries were prepared by immunoSEQ multiplex PCR; TCRdb keeps only in-frame clonotypes and omits some of them. The sample carries roughly 180,000 clones, around 88% recorded once. The clonotype comes from an adult in good health. The material sequenced was peripheral blood, taken on day 0 of AZD1222 vaccination. The rearrangement links TRBV29-1 to TRBJ1-3, with D possibly TRBD1 on 5 matching bases. The CDR3 here is CSAMTWGETRTGNTIYF. The CDR3 nucleotides are TGCAGCGCCATGACGTGGGGGGAAACTCGGACTGGAAACACCATATATTTT. Based on the CDR3 plus reference TRBV29-1 and TRBJ1-3, the full variable domain is SAVISQKPSRDICQRGTSLTIQCQVDSQVTMMFWYRQQPGQSLTLIATANQGSEATYESGFVIDKFPISRPNLTFSTLTVSNMSPEDSSIYLCSAMTWGETRTGNTIYFGEGSWLTVV.